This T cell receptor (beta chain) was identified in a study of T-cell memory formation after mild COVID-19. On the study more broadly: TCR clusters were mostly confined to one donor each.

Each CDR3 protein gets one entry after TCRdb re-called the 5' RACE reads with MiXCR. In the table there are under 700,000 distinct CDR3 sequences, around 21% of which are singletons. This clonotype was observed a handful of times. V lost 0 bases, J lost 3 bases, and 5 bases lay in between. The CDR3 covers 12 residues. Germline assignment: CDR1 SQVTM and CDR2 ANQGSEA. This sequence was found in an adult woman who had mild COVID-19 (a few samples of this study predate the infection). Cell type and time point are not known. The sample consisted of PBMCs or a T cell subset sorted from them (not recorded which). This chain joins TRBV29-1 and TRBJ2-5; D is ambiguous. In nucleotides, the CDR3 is TGCAGCGTTGAAGATTTGGAAGAGACCCAGTACTTC. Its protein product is CSVEDLEETQYF.